This is a list of T cell receptor beta chains from one sample in a study of blood T cells in healthy people across ages. A single record per CDR3 protein comes from TCRdb applying MiXCR to the 5' RACE reads. The sample holds some 800,000 distinct CDR3 sequences; 20% to 30% are singletons and the top ten take approximately 3.7%. Separately, the same data were catalogued under a study of T cells of mothers and their children.

Input material: blood. Every receptor here comes from a boy younger than 18 in good health. The CDR3 runs from the conserved cysteine through the conserved F or W. The D gene is left open where the match is weak. Not all rows give a size; the values are once, few, many and, for expanded clones, a class.

.	TRBV5-1	TRBJ1-2	.	TGCGCCAGCAGCCCCGAGGGGTTTGCCTATGGCTACACCTTC	CASSPEGFAYGYTF
.	TRBV9	TRBJ1-5	.	TGTGCCAGCAGCGTAGCGGACAGCAATCAGCCCCAGCATTTT	CASSVADSNQPQHF
.	TRBV20-1	TRBJ1-1	.	TGCAGTGCTAGAGTCCAGGGAGGAGGGGTCGAAGCTTTCTTT	CSARVQGGGVEAFF
.	TRBV25-1	TRBJ2-1	.	TGTGCCAGCAGTCCCGTTATGGGGGGGGCCTCCTACAATGAGCAGTTCTTC	CASSPVMGGASYNEQFF
.	TRBV10-3	TRBJ2-7	few	TGTGCCATCAGTAGGGCCTCCGGGGATAGCTCCTACGAGCAGTACTTC	CAISRASGDSSYEQYF
TRBD2	TRBV28	TRBJ2-5	few	TGTGCCAGCAGTCCCCCCGGGGGAGGGATGGAGACCCAGTACTTC	CASSPPGGGMETQYF
TRBD1	TRBV7-3	TRBJ2-5	few	TGTGCCAGCAGCGTTAAAACAGGGGGCACGGAGACCCAGTACTTC	CASSVKTGGTETQYF
TRBD2	TRBV25-1	TRBJ2-7	few	TGTGACAGCAGTGAATATTCTACCGGAAGCGGGAGAGGGTACGAGCAGTACTTC	CDSSEYSTGSGRGYEQYF
TRBD1	TRBV18	TRBJ1-5	few	TGTGCCAGCTCACAGGGACAGGGGGGCCAGCCCCAGCATTTT	CASSQGQGGQPQHF
.	TRBV7-9	TRBJ2-7	few	TGTGCCAGCACGGGGACCCAGGTTTCCCCATACTCCTACGAGCAGTACTTC	CASTGTQVSPYSYEQYF
.	TRBV3-1	TRBJ1-1	few	TGTGCCAGCAGCCCATTCAGGGCCAGTATGAACACTGAGGCTTTCTTT	CASSPFRASMNTEAFF
.	TRBV6-6	TRBJ2-2	.	TGTGCCAGCAGTTGGGAGACAGGGAACACCGGGGAGCTGTTTTTT	CASSWETGNTGELFF
.	TRBV7-3	TRBJ2-7	.	TGTGCCAGCAGCTTATTCGGGTCTACTGGCGAGCAGTACTTC	CASSLFGSTGEQYF
.	TRBV2	TRBJ2-2	.	TGTGCCAGCAGTGTTTACAGGGAGTCCGGGGAGCTGTTTTTT	CASSVYRESGELFF
.	TRBV9	TRBJ1-4	few	TGTGCCAGCAGTGCAACCAGGTCAACTAATGAAAAACTGTTTTTT	CASSATRSTNEKLFF
TRBD2	TRBV20-1	TRBJ2-7	.	TGCAGTGCTAGCGACATAGCGGGGTTCTACGAGCAGTACTTC	CSASDIAGFYEQYF
.	TRBV29-1	TRBJ2-7	.	TGCAGCGTTGAGCTACCAGACCTTATGGAGCAGTACTTC	CSVELPDLMEQYF
TRBD1	TRBV10-3	TRBJ2-5	.	TGTGCCATCAGTGATGCACAGGGGGCTCAAGAGACCCAGTACTTC	CAISDAQGAQETQYF
.	TRBV28	TRBJ2-5	.	TGTGCCAGCAGTTTACCTCAAGGAGGGACCCAGTACTTC	CASSLPQGGTQYF
.	TRBV9	TRBJ1-1	.	TGTGCCAGCAGCGTAGGGGTGTGGAACACTGAAGCTTTCTTT	CASSVGVWNTEAFF
TRBD1	TRBV7-9	TRBJ1-6	few	TGTGCCAGCAGCGCCCAGACAGGGCGTAATTCACCCCTCCACTTT	CASSAQTGRNSPLHF
.	TRBV9	TRBJ1-4	.	TGTGCCAGCAGCGTAGATGGGCAGGCAACCGGTGGTAATGAAAAACTGTTTTTT	CASSVDGQATGGNEKLFF
.	TRBV7-9	TRBJ1-4	.	TGTGCCAGCAGCTTAGTGGGCAGTAGAACTAATGAAAAACTGTTTTTT	CASSLVGSRTNEKLFF
TRBD2	TRBV27	TRBJ2-5	.	TGTGCCAGCAGCCGACTAGCGGGAGAAGGGGAGACCCAGTACTTC	CASSRLAGEGETQYF
.	TRBV5-4	TRBJ1-1	.	TGTGCCAGCAGCCCCCGGGGGGACCCCATGGTTCTCTTT	CASSPRGDPMVLF
.	TRBV29-1	TRBJ1-2	.	TGCAGCGTGACCGGGACTGAAGTCAACTATGGCTACACCTTC	CSVTGTEVNYGYTF
TRBD2	TRBV6-1	TRBJ2-7	.	TGCGCCAGCAGTGTCGATCCAGCGGGGGCCTACGAGCAGTACTTC	CASSVDPAGAYEQYF
.	TRBV7-9	TRBJ1-4	.	TGTGCCAGCAGCTTCGGACCTTCAACTAATGAAAAACTGTTTTTT	CASSFGPSTNEKLFF
.	TRBV29-1	TRBJ1-1	.	TGCAGCGTTGCCCACGGGGGTGGGCTGAACACTGAAGCTTTCTTT	CSVAHGGGLNTEAFF
.	TRBV12-3/TRBV12-4	TRBJ2-3	.	TGTGCCAGCAGTTATTATCTCCAGGTTGCAGATACGCAGTATTTT	CASSYYLQVADTQYF
TRBD2	TRBV7-2	TRBJ2-3	once	TGTGCCAGCAGCCCATCGGCCGGGACTAGCGGGAGCTCAGATACGCAGTATTTT	CASSPSAGTSGSSDTQYF
TRBD1	TRBV11-2	TRBJ1-1	few	TGTGCCAGCAGCCCTCCAGGACAGGGGTTACACACTGAAGCTTTCTTT	CASSPPGQGLHTEAFF
TRBD1	TRBV20-1	TRBJ1-4	few	TGCAGTGCCACCGGACAGGACGCTTTGACTAATGAAAAACTGTTTTTT	CSATGQDALTNEKLFF
.	TRBV29-1	TRBJ2-1	.	TGCAGCGTTGCGACATATATTACATATGAGCAGTTCTTC	CSVATYITYEQFF
.	TRBV6-1	TRBJ1-5	.	TGTGCCAGCAGTGTGCCAACCCTGGCCCGAAGGGGCAATCAGCCCCAGCATTTT	CASSVPTLARRGNQPQHF
.	TRBV29-1	TRBJ2-7	.	TGCAGCGTTGGGGCAGGGATGGCCCACGAGCAGTACTTC	CSVGAGMAHEQYF
TRBD2	TRBV11-2	TRBJ2-7	.	TGTGCCAGCAGCTTAGCGCCCGGGGGGGCCTACGAGCAGTACTTC	CASSLAPGGAYEQYF
TRBD1	TRBV7-9	TRBJ2-7	.	TGTGCCAGCAGCTTACGTCCCCGGGACAGGGGATACGAGCAGTACTTC	CASSLRPRDRGYEQYF
.	TRBV5-5	TRBJ2-2	.	TGTGCCAGCAGCTTGACGACGTACACCGGGGAGCTGTTTTTT	CASSLTTYTGELFF
TRBD2	TRBV4-3	TRBJ2-1	few	TGCGCCAGCAGCCAAGAAAGCGGACTAGCGGGAGTCAATGAGCAGTTCTTC	CASSQESGLAGVNEQFF